These 18 T cell receptor beta chains share one sample of origin, sequenced in a study of T cell changes during pregnancy in multiple sclerosis (dated by TCRdb to 2018 to 2020). Receptors were amplified or captured by the immunoSEQ multiplex PCR assay. The table comes from immuneACCESS by way of TCRdb, which keeps in-frame sequences with V and J called. Part of the clones is missing from these tables; in studies checked, under half for an unresolved V gene and the rest for unknown reasons. This sample comprises fewer than 60,000 clones, 75% to 95% of them detected only once. The ten most abundant clones make up 1.2% of the sample. This specimen was peripheral blood, taken after pregnancy. The receptor set was obtained from a female donor in good health, enrolled as a control in a pregnancy study.

The J gene is TRBJ1-5, the V gene TRBV6-1, with D perhaps TRBD1 (6 bases). The germline CDR1 and CDR2 sequences are MNHNS and SASEGT. This CDR3 contains 19 residues. Trimming removed 4 bases from V and 0 bases from J, with 22 bases in between. DNA for the CDR3: TGTGCCAGCAGTGCGGAGACTACAGGGCCCCTCCTTAGCAATCAGCCCCAGCATTTT. Protein: CASSAETTGPLLSNQPQHF.

The gene calls are TRBV5-6 and TRBJ2-1, with TRBD2 matching over 8 bases. The CDR3 extends over 15 amino acids. Germline V gene lookup returns CDR1 SGHDT and CDR2 YYEEEE. V dropped 1 base and J dropped 4; count of bases not matched to a gene: 4. CDR3 nucleotide sequence: TGTGCCAGCAGCTTGTCGGCTAGCGGGTACAATGAGCAGTTCTTC. Residues: CASSLSASGYNEQFF.

The chain uses TRBV6-5 and TRBJ1-2; D is perhaps TRBD1 (5 bases). The length of the CDR3 is 14 residues. The V and J ends lost 2 bases and 6 bases respectively, with 13 bases between them. Germline CDR1 MNHEY, CDR2 SVGAGI. This CDR3 reads CASSYAGKTNGYTF. CDR3 DNA: TGTGCCAGCAGTTACGCAGGGAAAACGAATGGCTACACCTTC.

This rearrangement joins TRBV19 to TRBJ2-1; TRBD2 agrees at 9 bases. This CDR3 is 15 amino acids long. CDR1 LNHDA and CDR2 SQIVND come from the germline V gene (reference sequence). V lost 11 bases, J lost 1 base, and 9 bases stayed unmatched. CDR3 sequence reads: CAAAGGAVSYNEQFF. DNA of the CDR3: TGTGCCGCCGCGGGGGGGGCTGTGTCCTACAATGAGCAGTTCTTC.

For the CDR3, the DNA is TGTGCCAGCAGCTTAGACAGGGGATTTAGAAACACCATATATTTT. This codes for CASSLDRGFRNTIYF. The chain employs TRBV7-2 and TRBJ1-3, with TRBD1 matching 7 bases. This CDR3 has 15 residues. Germline CDR1 and CDR2: SGHTA and FQGNSA. V shed 1 base and J 5 bases; nucleotides not matched to a gene: 5.

The chain employs TRBV5-1 and TRBJ1-3; the D is unclear. Trimming stripped 4 bases from V and 8 bases from J, with 13 bases between. Germline CDR1 is SGHRS and CDR2 is YFSETQ. The CDR3 extends over 13 amino acids. CDR3 coding DNA: TGCGCCAGCAGCCTATCCAGGCGGGACACCATATATTTT. Its protein product is CASSLSRRDTIYF.

This chain links TRBV27 with TRBJ2-2; D possibly corresponds to TRBD2 (6 bases). Germline assignment: CDR1 MNHEY and CDR2 SMNVEV (reference sequence). V was trimmed by 8 bases and J by 5 bases, leaving 18 bases between them. CDR3 length equals 15 residues. The CDR3 loop reads CASGLGRPGTGELFF. CDR3 nucleotides: TGTGCCAGCGGCCTGGGGAGGCCGGGGACCGGGGAGCTGTTTTTT.

The V gene is TRBV28, the J gene TRBJ2-3; D possibly corresponds to TRBD1 (5 bases). CDR1 is MDHEN, CDR2 SYDVKM, per germline. The V end lost 6 bases, the J end lost 4 bases, and 14 bases lay between the germline ends. This CDR3 contains 14 residues. In DNA form, the CDR3 reads TGTGCCAGCAGCCGCCTTCAGGGCCCAGATACGCAGTATTTT. It yields the protein CASSRLQGPDTQYF. Filled out from reference TRBV28 and TRBJ2-3, the complete variable domain reads DVKVTQSSRYLVKRTGEKVFLECVQDMDHENMFWYRQDPGLGLRLIYFSYDVKMKEKGDIPEGYSVSREKKERFSLILESASTNQTSMYLCASSRLQGPDTQYFGPGTRLTVL.

In its sample, this clone was seen a few times. Germline and junction disagree at one end, which may indicate a read error. The gene calls are TRBV7-9 and TRBJ2-7; the D gene is possibly TRBD1 (5 bases). Germline values: CDR1 SEHNR, CDR2 FQNEAQ (reference sequence). The CDR3 totals 14 residues. CDR3 amino acids: CASSLATALLLLHF. The CDR3 DNA sequence: TGTGCCAGCAGCTTAGCGACAGCCCTTCTACTACTTCACTTC.

CDR3 in DNA: TGTGCCAGCAGCGTAGGGCGGGGGGGGCAGTTCTTC. Encoded protein: CASSVGRGGQFF. The rearrangement uses TRBV9 and TRBJ2-1, with 9 bases that match TRBD2. The CDR3 has 12 residues. Germline V lookup: CDR1 SGDLS, CDR2 YYNGEE. The ends lost 0 bases at V and 12 bases at J; junction bases unmatched: 1.

The V and J genes are TRBV7-2 and TRBJ1-2, with D unclear. From germline, CDR1 is SGHTA and CDR2 FQGNSA. The CDR3 covers 14 residues. The V and J ends lost 5 bases and 4 bases respectively, with 14 bases between them. The DNA for the CDR3 is TGTGCCAGCAGCCAGTTCAATAACCGCTATGGCTACACCTTC. Translating it yields CASSQFNNRYGYTF.

The chain carries TRBV6-5 and TRBJ2-7; 9 positions agree with TRBD1. The germline V gene encodes CDR1 MNHEY and CDR2 SVGAGI. Losses at the gene ends were 9 bases for V and 2 bases for J; bases not matched to a gene: 2. The CDR3 is made up of 12 amino acids. CDR3 in DNA: TGTGCCAGTCGACAGGGGGCCTACGAGCAGTACTTC. Its protein is CASRQGAYEQYF.

CDR3 in DNA: TGCGCCAGCAGCCCGGGACAGGGACACACTGAAGCTTTCTTT. This translates into CASSPGQGHTEAFF. V is TRBV4-3 and J is TRBJ1-1; TRBD1 matches at 9 bases. With V trimmed by 4 bases and J by 3 bases, 3 bases remained unmatched. The CDR3 loop spans 14 amino acids. Germline V gene lookup returns CDR1 LGHNA and CDR2 YSLEER.

This chain joins TRBV5-6 and TRBJ2-7, with 7 bases aligning to TRBD2. Per germline, CDR1 SGHDT and CDR2 YYEEEE. V dropped 4 bases and J dropped 2; count of bases not matched to a gene: 6. This CDR3 is built from 14 residues. Written as DNA, the CDR3 is TGTGCCAGCAGCAGGGCTAGCGGAGCCTACGAGCAGTACTTC. It specifies CASSRASGAYEQYF.

CDR3 region: CATSRAPFATNEKLFF. In DNA form, the CDR3 reads TGTGCCACCAGCAGGGCCCCCTTTGCAACTAATGAAAAACTGTTTTTT. This rearrangement joins TRBV15 to TRBJ1-4; no clear D. This CDR3 has 16 residues. V was cut by 3 bases and J by 0 bases, with 11 bases left in between. Germline V CDR1 and CDR2: LNHNV, YYDKDF (reference sequence).

J is TRBJ1-2 and V is TRBV6-5, with D possibly matching TRBD1 (6 bases). CDR1 MNHEY and CDR2 SVGAGI come from the germline V gene. The CDR3 consists of 15 residues. V shed 4 bases and J shed 2 bases, with 14 bases lying between them. The CDR3 nucleotides are TGTGCCAGCAGTTTCCGCAGGGGCTCAAACTATGGCTACACCTTC. As protein: CASSFRRGSNYGYTF.

The genes are TRBV10-3 and TRBJ2-2, with TRBD1 matching 8 bases. The V segment lost 6 bases and the J segment 5 bases; nucleotides outside the gene matches: 5. The germline CDR1 and CDR2 sequences are ENHRY and SYGVKD. This CDR3 has 14 residues. The DNA for the CDR3 is TGTGCCATCAGGGGAACAGGGGGGACCGGGGAGCTGTTTTTT. Translating it yields CAIRGTGGTGELFF.

J is TRBJ2-1 and V is TRBV27, with 10 bases fitting TRBD2. In germline, CDR1 is MNHEY, CDR2 SMNVEV (reference sequence). The CDR3 has 16 amino acids. Trimming cost V 5 bases and J 7 bases; bases outside gene matches: 11. The CDR3 loop is CASSPRASGRVNEQFF. The CDR3 nucleotides read TGTGCCAGCAGTCCCCGGGCTAGCGGGAGAGTAAATGAGCAGTTCTTC.